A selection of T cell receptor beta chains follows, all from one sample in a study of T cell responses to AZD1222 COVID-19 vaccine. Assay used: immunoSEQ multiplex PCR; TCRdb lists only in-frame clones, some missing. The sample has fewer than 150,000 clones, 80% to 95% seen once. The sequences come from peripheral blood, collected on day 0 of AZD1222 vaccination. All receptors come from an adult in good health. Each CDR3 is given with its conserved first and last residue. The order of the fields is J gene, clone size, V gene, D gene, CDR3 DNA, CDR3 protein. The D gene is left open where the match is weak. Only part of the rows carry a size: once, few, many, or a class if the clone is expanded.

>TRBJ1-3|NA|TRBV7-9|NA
TGTGCCAGCAGCTTAGGAGGCGACACCATATATTTT
CASSLGGDTIYF
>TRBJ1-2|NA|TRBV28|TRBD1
TGTGCCAGCAGCTGGACAGGCAACTATGGCTACACCTTC
CASSWTGNYGYTF
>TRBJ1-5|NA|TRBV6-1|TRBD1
TGTGCCAGCAGTGAGCTAGGGACAGGAAATCAGCCCCAGCATTTT
CASSELGTGNQPQHF
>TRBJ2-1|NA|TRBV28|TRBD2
TGTGCCAGCAGTCCTTGGGGACTAGCGGGAGCTTCCTCCTACAATGAGCAGTTCTTC
CASSPWGLAGASSYNEQFF
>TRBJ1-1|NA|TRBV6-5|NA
TGTGCCAGCCAACTGACAGCTAACACTGAAGCTTTCTTT
CASQLTANTEAFF
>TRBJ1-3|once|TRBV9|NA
TGTGCCAGCAGCGTATACGACAGTCCCCTCTCTGGAAACACCATATATTTT
CASSVYDSPLSGNTIYF
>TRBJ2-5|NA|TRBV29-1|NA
TGCAGCTCCGGCGAAAGCCAAGAGACCCAGTACTTC
CSSGESQETQYF
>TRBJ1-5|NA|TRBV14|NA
TGTGCCAGCAGCCAAGACCTTAATCAGCCCCAGCATTTT
CASSQDLNQPQHF
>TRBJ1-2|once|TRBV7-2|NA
TGTGCCAGCAGCGAGAGTCCAGATTATAGCTATGGCTACACCTTC
CASSESPDYSYGYTF
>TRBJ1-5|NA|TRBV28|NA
TGTGCCAGCAGCCCGGGCCTAAGGGGCAATCAGCCCCAGCATTTT
CASSPGLRGNQPQHF
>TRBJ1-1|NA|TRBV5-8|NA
TGTGCCAGCAGCCGGGGACCGCTCTACACTGAAGCTTTCTTT
CASSRGPLYTEAFF
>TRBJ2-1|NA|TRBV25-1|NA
TGTGCCAGCAGTGACCATAGGCTACCTACGAATGAGCAGTTCTTC
CASSDHRLPTNEQFF
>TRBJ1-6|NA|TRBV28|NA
TGTGCCAGCAGGGGGGTTGACGATTCACCCCTCCACTTT
CASRGVDDSPLHF
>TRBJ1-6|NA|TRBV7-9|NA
TGTGCCAGCAGCTTCTCCCACGGAGATAATTCACCCCTCCACTTT
CASSFSHGDNSPLHF
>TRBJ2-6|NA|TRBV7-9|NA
TGTGCCAGCAGCGCGCAGGGTCGTGGGGCCAACGTCCTGACTTTC
CASSAQGRGANVLTF
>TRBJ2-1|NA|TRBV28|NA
TGTGCCAGCAGTATACCCAGGGCGGACTACAATGAGCAGTTCTTC
CASSIPRADYNEQFF